The text below deals with one T cell receptor beta chain. No antigen is known for it. The data were taken from a study of lymphopenia after photon versus proton radiotherapy. Study conclusions and caveats: Better survival with proton therapy was suggested as possible, not demonstrated. A bigger post-nadir fall in TCR diversity correlated inversely with survival time in deceased patients. Under photons, naive T cells and diversity fell while effector/memory populations rose. After the lymphocyte nadir, photon-treated repertoires showed oligoclonal expansion, especially of CD8+ Temra cells.

The method was immunoSEQ multiplex PCR; TCRdb's version includes in-frame clones alone and lacks a portion of them. Altogether 15,000 to 20,000 clones are present, approximately 91% being singletons, with the ten largest covering less than 12%. V dropped 4 bases and J dropped 7 bases, with 14 bases sitting between them. Germline loops: CDR1 SGHAT, CDR2 FQNNGV. The CDR3 length is 15 residues. The source is a man aged 70-80 years with pancreatic cancer. The genes are TRBV11-2 and TRBJ1-6, with a weak D call TRBD1 (5 bases). Here the sequenced sample was peripheral blood, taken from a patient treated with proton-based radiotherapy. CDR3 sequence (DNA): TGTGCCAGCAGCTCGGGACCGGCAGGGAATTCACCCCTCCACTTT. Its protein is CASSSGPAGNSPLHF. Combining the CDR3 with reference TRBV11-2 and TRBJ1-6 gives the whole variable domain EAGVAQSPRYKIIEKRQSVAFWCNPISGHATLYWYQQILGQGPKLLIQFQNNGVVDDSQLPKDRFSAERLKGVDSTLKIQPAKLEDSAVYLCASSSGPAGNSPLHFGNGTRLTVT.